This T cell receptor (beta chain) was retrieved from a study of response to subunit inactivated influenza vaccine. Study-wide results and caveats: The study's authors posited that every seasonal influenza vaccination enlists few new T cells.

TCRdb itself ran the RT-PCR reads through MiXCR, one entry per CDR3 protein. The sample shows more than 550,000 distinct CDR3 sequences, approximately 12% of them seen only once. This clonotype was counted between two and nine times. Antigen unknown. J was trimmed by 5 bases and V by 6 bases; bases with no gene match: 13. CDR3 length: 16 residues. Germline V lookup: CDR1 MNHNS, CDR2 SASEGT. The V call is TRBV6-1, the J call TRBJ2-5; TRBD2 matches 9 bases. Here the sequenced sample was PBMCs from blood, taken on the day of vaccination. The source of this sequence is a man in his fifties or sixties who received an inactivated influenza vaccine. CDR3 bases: TGTGCCAGCAGCTCCTTGGGGCGGGGGGGCCTTGAGACCCAGTACTTC. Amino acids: CASSSLGRGGLETQYF.